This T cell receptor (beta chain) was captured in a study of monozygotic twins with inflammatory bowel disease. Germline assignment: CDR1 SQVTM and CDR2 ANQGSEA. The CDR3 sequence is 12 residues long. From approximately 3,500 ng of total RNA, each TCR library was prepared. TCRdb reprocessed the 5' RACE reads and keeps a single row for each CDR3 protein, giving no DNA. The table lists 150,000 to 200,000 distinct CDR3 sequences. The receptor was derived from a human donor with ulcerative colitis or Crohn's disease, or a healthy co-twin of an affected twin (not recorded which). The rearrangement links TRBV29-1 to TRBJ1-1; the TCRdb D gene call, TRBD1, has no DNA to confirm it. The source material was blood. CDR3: CSVLTGNTEAFF.